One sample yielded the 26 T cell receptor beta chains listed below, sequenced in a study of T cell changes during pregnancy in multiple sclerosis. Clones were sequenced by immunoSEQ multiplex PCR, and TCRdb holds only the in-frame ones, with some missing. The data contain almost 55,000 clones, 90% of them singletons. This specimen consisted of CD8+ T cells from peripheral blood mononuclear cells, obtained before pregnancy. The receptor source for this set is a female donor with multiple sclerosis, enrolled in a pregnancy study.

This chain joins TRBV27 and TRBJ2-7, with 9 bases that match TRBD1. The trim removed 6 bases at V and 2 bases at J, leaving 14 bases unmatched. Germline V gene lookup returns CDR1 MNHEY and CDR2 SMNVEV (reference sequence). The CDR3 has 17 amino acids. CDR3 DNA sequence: TGTGCCAGCAGCCACACCGGTCCCGGGACAGGGACCTACGAGCAGTACTTC. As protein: CASSHTGPGTGTYEQYF.

The CDR3 DNA reads TGTGCCAGTATCGGCTCCTATAATTCACCCCTCCACTTT. Translated, it gives CASIGSYNSPLHF. The chain is built from TRBV19 and TRBJ1-6; D unclear. The germline V and J ends were trimmed by 7 bases and 0 bases, with 4 bases remaining between them. CDR3 length equals 13 residues. Germline lookup yields CDR1 LNHDA and CDR2 SQIVND (reference sequence).

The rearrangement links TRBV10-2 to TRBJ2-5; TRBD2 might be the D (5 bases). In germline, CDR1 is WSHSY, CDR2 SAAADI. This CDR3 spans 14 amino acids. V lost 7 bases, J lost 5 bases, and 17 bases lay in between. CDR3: CASIDPGVAETQYF. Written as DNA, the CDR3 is TGCGCCAGCATCGACCCCGGGGTGGCGGAGACCCAGTACTTC.

The CDR3 DNA sequence: TGTGCCAGCAGCCAGACGGGGTTACCTTACAATGAGCAGTTCTTC. Encoded protein: CASSQTGLPYNEQFF. This sequence joins TRBV9 and TRBJ2-1, with D possibly matching TRBD2 (5 bases). Germline V lookup: CDR1 SGDLS, CDR2 YYNGEE. The CDR3 covers 15 residues. Trimming left V 4 bases short and J 4 bases short, with 15 bases between.

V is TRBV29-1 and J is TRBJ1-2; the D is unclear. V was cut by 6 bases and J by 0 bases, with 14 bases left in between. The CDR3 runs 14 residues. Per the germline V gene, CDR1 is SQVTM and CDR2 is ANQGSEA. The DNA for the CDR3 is TGCAGCGTGCCCGACATTAAAGCTAACTATGGCTACACCTTC. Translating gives CSVPDIKANYGYTF.

CDR3 loop: CASSQFSRTRYAEAFF. The DNA of the CDR3 is TGCGCCAGCAGTCAATTTTCACGGACAAGGTATGCTGAAGCTTTCTTT. The chain links TRBV23-1 to TRBJ1-1, with TRBD1 as a possible D gene (5 bases). TRBV23-1 is reported as an ORF; its role is uncertain. CDR3 size: 16 residues. The V gene lost 1 base and the J gene lost 6 bases, with 18 bases spanning the gap.

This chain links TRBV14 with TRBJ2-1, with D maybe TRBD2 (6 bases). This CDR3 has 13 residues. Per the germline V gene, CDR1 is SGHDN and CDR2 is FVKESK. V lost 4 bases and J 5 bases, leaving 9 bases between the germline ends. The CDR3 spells CASSPGTHNEQFF. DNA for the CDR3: TGTGCCAGCAGCCCGGGGACTCACAATGAGCAGTTCTTC.

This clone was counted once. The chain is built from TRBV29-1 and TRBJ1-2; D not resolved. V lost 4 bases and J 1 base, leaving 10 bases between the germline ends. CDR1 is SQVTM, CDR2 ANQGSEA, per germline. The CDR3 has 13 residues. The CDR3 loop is CSVGNQVNYGYTF. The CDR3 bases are TGCAGCGTTGGAAACCAGGTTAACTATGGCTACACCTTC.

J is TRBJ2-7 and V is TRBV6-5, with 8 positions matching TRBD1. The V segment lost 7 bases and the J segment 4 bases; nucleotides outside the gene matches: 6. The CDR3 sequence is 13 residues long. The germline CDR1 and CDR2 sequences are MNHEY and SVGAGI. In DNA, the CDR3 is TGTGCCAGCATCCCCACAGGGGGGTACGAGCAGTACTTC. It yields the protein CASIPTGGYEQYF.

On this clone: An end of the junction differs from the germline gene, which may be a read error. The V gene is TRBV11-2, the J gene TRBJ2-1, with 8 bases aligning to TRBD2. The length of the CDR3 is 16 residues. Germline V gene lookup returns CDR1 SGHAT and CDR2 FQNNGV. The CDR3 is CASSLEAGAWTGEQFF. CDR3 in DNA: TGTGCCAGCAGCCTAGAAGCGGGGGCATGGACTGGAGAGCAGTTCTTC.

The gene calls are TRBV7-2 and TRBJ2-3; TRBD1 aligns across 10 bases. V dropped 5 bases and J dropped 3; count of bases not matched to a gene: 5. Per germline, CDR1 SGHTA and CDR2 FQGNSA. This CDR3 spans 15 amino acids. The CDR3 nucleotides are TGTGCCAGCAGCCGCCGACAGGGGGCAACAGATACGCAGTATTTT. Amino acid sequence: CASSRRQGATDTQYF.

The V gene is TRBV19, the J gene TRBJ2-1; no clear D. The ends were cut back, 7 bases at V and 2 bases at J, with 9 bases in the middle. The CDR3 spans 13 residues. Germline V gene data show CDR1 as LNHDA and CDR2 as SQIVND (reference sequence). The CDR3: CASTSAAYNEQFF. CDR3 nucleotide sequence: TGTGCCAGTACCTCGGCGGCCTACAATGAGCAGTTCTTC.

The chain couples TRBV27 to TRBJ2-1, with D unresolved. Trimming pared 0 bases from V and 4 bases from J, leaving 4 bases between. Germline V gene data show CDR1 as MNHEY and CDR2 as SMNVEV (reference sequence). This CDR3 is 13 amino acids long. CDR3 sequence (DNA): TGTGCCAGCAGTTTATCTCGGTACAATGAGCAGTTCTTC. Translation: CASSLSRYNEQFF.

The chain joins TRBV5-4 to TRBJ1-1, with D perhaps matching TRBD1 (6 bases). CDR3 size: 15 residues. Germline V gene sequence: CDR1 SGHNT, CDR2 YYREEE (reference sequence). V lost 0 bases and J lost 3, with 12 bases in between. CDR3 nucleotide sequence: TGTGCCAGCAGCTTGGCCGACAGGATTGACACTGAAGCTTTCTTT. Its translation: CASSLADRIDTEAFF.

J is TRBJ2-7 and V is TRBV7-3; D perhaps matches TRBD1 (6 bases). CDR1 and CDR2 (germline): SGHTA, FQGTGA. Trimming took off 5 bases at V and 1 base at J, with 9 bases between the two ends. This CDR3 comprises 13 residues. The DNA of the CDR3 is TGTGCCAGCAGCCTAGACAGGTCCTACGAGCAGTACTTC. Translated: CASSLDRSYEQYF.

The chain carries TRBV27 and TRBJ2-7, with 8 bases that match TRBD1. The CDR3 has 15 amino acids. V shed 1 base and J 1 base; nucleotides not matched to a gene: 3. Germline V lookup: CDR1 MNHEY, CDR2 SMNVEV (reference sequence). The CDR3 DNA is TGTGCCAGCAGTTTATACCGGACAGGGTCCTACGAGCAGTACTTC. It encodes CASSLYRTGSYEQYF.

CDR3 sequence reads: CASSLEGQGAYSNQPQHF. CDR3 DNA: TGTGCCAGCAGCTTAGAGGGACAGGGGGCGTATAGCAATCAGCCCCAGCATTTT. The V gene is TRBV13, the J gene TRBJ1-5; 12 bases agree with TRBD1. The germline CDR1 and CDR2 sequences are PRHDT and FYEKMQ (reference sequence). The CDR3 is 18 residues long. Losses at the gene ends were 1 base for V and 0 bases for J; bases not matched to a gene: 4.

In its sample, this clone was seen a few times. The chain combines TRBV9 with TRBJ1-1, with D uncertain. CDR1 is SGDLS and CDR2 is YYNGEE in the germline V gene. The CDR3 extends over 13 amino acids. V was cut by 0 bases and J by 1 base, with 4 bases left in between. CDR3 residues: CASSVAWNTEAFF. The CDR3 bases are TGTGCCAGCAGCGTAGCGTGGAACACTGAAGCTTTCTTT.

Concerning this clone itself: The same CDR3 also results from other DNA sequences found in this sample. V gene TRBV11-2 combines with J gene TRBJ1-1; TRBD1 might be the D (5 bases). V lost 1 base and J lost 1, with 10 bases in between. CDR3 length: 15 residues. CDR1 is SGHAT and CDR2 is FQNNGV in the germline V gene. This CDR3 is CASSLGAGPNTEAFF. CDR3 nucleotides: TGTGCCAGCAGCTTAGGGGCGGGACCGAACACTGAAGCTTTCTTT.

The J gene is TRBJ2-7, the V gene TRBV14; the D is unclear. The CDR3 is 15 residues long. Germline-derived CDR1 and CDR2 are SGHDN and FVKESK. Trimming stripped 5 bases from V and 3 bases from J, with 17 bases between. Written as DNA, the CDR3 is TGTGCCAGCAGCTTTTACAGTACGGTAGGCTACGAGCAGTACTTC. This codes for CASSFYSTVGYEQYF.

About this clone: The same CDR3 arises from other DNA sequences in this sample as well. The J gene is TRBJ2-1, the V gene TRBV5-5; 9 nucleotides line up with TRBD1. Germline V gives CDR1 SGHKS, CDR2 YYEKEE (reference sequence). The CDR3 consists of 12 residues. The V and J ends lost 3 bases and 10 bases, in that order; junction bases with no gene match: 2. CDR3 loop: CASSWTGEEQFF. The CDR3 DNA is TGTGCCAGCAGCTGGACAGGGGAGGAGCAGTTCTTC. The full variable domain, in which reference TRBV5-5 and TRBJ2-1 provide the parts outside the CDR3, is DAGVTQSPTHLIKTRGQQVTLRCSPISGHKSVSWYQQVLGQGPQFIFQYYEKEERGRGNFPDRFSARQFPNYSSELNVNALLLGDSALYLCASSWTGEEQFFGPGTRLTVL.

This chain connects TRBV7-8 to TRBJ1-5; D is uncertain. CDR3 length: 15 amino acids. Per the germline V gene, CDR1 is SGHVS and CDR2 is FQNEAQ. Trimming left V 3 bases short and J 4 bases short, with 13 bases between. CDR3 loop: CASSFYGIENQPQHF. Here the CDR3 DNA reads TGTGCCAGCAGCTTTTACGGGATCGAAAATCAGCCCCAGCATTTT.

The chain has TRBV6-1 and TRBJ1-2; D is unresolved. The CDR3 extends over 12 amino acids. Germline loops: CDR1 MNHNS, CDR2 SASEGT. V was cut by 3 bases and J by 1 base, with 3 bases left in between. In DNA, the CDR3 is TGTGCCAGCAGTGAGAGTAACTATGGCTACACCTTC. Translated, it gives CASSESNYGYTF.

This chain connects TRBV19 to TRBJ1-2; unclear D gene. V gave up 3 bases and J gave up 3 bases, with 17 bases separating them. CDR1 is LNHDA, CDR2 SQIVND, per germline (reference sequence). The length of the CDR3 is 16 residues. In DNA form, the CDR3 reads TGTGCCAGTAGTATCTGGGCCCTCCAGGAGGACTATGGCTACACCTTC. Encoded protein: CASSIWALQEDYGYTF. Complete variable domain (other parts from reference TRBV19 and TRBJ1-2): DGGITQSPKYLFRKEGQNVTLSCEQNLNHDAMYWYRQDPGQGLRLIYYSQIVNDFQKGDIAEGYSVSREKKESFPLTVTSAQKNPTAFYLCASSIWALQEDYGYTFGSGTRLTVV.

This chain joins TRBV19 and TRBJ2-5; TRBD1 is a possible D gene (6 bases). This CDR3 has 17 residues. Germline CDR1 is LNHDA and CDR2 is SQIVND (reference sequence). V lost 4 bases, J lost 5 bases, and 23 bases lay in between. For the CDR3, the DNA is TGTGCCAGTAGTACCGTTGGGTGGCGGGCTAGGGGGGAGACCCAGTACTTC. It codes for CASSTVGWRARGETQYF.

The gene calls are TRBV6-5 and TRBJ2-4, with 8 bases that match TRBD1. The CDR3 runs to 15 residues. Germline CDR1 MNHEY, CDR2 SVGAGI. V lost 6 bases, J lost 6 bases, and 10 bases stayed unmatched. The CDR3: CASSFGQGSGNIQYF. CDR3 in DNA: TGTGCCAGCAGCTTTGGACAGGGAAGTGGAAACATTCAGTACTTC.